This is a list of T cell receptor beta chains from one sample in a study of cytomegalovirus exposure and HLA in healthy donors. Data came from immunoSEQ multiplex PCR; TCRdb stores just in-frame clones and leaves some out. The sample yields around 150,000 clones, about 77% seen once. The sequenced sample was PBMCs. These receptors all come from a man between 18 and 29 years old in good health and CMV-seropositive. The CDR3 runs from the conserved cysteine through the conserved F or W. A D gene is named only where the DNA matches it firmly. Where a row states a size, it is once, few, many or the class of an expanded clone; other rows omit it.

J	D	size	V	DNA	CDR3
TRBJ1-5	NA	once	TRBV6-6	TGTGCCAGCAGGCTAGAACACCAGCGATATCAGCCCCAGCATTTT	CASRLEHQRYQPQHF
TRBJ2-1	TRBD1	NA	TRBV15	TGTGCCACCAGCAGAGGGGGTCGGGACAGGGTCGACAATGAGCAGTTCTTC	CATSRGGRDRVDNEQFF
TRBJ2-1	TRBD2	few	TRBV4-2	TGTGCCAGCAGCCACACTAGCGGGAGCTACAATGAGCAGTTCTTC	CASSHTSGSYNEQFF
TRBJ2-7	NA	NA	TRBV6-6	TGTGCCAGCAGTTACGAGGGCCTGGGGTCCTACGAGCAGTACTTC	CASSYEGLGSYEQYF
TRBJ1-1	NA	NA	TRBV6-7	TGTGCCAGCAGTCCCCCGCGGGGCGCTGGGGAAGCTTTCTTT	CASSPPRGAGEAFF
TRBJ2-2	TRBD1	NA	TRBV18	TGTGCCAGCTCATTTACCGGGACAGGGAGCACCGGGGAGCTGTTTTTT	CASSFTGTGSTGELFF
TRBJ2-3	TRBD2	NA	TRBV11-2	TGTGCCAGCAGCTTAGACCTAGCGGGTCTCGCAGATACGCAGTATTTT	CASSLDLAGLADTQYF
TRBJ2-1	TRBD2	NA	TRBV6-4	TGTGCCAGCAGTGCTAGCGGGAACAATGAACAGTTCTTC	CASSASGNNEQFF
TRBJ2-7	NA	NA	TRBV20-1	TGCAGTGCTACTCTGGGGAGCGAGCAGTACTTC	CSATLGSEQYF
TRBJ2-7	TRBD1	NA	TRBV19	TGTGCCAGTGGACAGGTTAACTCCTACGAGCAGTACTTC	CASGQVNSYEQYF
TRBJ1-5	NA	once	TRBV7-2	TGTGCCAGCAGCTCAACACCGGGTGGGAATCAGCCCCAGCATTTT	CASSSTPGGNQPQHF
TRBJ2-5	TRBD1	NA	TRBV5-1	TGCGCCAGCAGCTCGGTGCAGGGGGCTTGGGAGACCCAGTACTTC	CASSSVQGAWETQYF
TRBJ1-4	NA	NA	TRBV5-1	TGCGCCAGCAGCTTGCGAGGGAACATGAATGAAAAACTGTTTTTT	CASSLRGNMNEKLFF